Listed below are T cell receptor beta chains from one sample, sequenced in a study of low-dose radiotherapy and immunotherapy resistance in tumors. TCRdb passed the reads through MiXCR, listing each CDR3 protein once. The table includes 65,000 to 85,000 distinct CDR3 sequences, around a sixth detected once. Sequencing was performed on PBMCs, taken after low-dose radiotherapy plus immunotherapy. The receptors derive from a male donor with prostate cancer. Each CDR3 is given with its conserved first and last residue. D genes are given only for firm matches. Clone size, where shown, is once, few, many, or a class for clones that have expanded.

v_gene: TRBV2; abundance: many; j_gene: TRBJ1-1; d_gene: -; CDR3aa: CASNLDTQSTEAFF; CDR3nt: TGTGCCAGCAACCTGGACACCCAAAGCACTGAAGCTTTCTTT
v_gene: TRBV6-5; abundance: many; j_gene: TRBJ2-3; d_gene: -; CDR3aa: CASSYSDVTDTQYF; CDR3nt: TGTGCCAGCAGTTACTCAGATGTCACAGATACGCAGTATTTT
v_gene: TRBV27; abundance: few; j_gene: TRBJ2-7; d_gene: TRBD2; CDR3aa: CASRLAGGYEQYF; CDR3nt: TGTGCCAGCAGGCTAGCGGGAGGCTACGAGCAGTACTTC
v_gene: TRBV6-6; abundance: many; j_gene: TRBJ1-5; d_gene: -; CDR3aa: CASRDGRQPQHF; CDR3nt: TGTGCCAGCAGGGATGGACGACAGCCCCAGCATTTT
v_gene: TRBV9; abundance: few; j_gene: TRBJ2-2; d_gene: -; CDR3aa: CASSVAGYANTGELFF; CDR3nt: TGTGCCAGCAGCGTAGCCGGCTACGCGAACACCGGGGAGCTGTTTTTT
v_gene: TRBV7-9; abundance: many; j_gene: TRBJ2-7; d_gene: -; CDR3aa: CASSFNSGTYEQYF; CDR3nt: TGTGCCAGCAGCTTCAACTCCGGAACCTACGAGCAGTACTTC
v_gene: TRBV28; abundance: many; j_gene: TRBJ1-3; d_gene: -; CDR3aa: CASEGPDRHFSGNTIYF; CDR3nt: TGTGCCAGCGAAGGTCCGGACAGACACTTCTCTGGAAACACCATATATTTT
v_gene: TRBV7-2; abundance: many; j_gene: TRBJ2-5; d_gene: -; CDR3aa: CASSLGGELGTQYF; CDR3nt: TGTGCCAGCAGCTTAGGTGGCGAGCTTGGGACCCAGTACTTC
v_gene: TRBV6-1; abundance: many; j_gene: TRBJ1-1; d_gene: -; CDR3aa: CATGSGLQNTEAFF; CDR3nt: TGTGCCACCGGGTCAGGGCTTCAGAACACTGAAGCTTTCTTT
v_gene: TRBV4-1; abundance: many; j_gene: TRBJ2-1; d_gene: TRBD2; CDR3aa: CASSRERLAGGNEQFF; CDR3nt: TGCGCCAGCAGCCGAGAACGGCTAGCGGGAGGGAATGAGCAGTTCTTC
v_gene: TRBV5-1; abundance: -; j_gene: TRBJ2-5; d_gene: TRBD2; CDR3aa: CASSVAGRETQYF; CDR3nt: TGCGCCAGCAGCGTAGCGGGACGAGAGACCCAGTACTTC
v_gene: TRBV5-1; abundance: -; j_gene: TRBJ2-2; d_gene: TRBD1; CDR3aa: CAGSSGQGPNTGELFF; CDR3nt: TGCGCCGGCAGCTCGGGACAGGGACCGAACACCGGAGAGCTGTTTTTT
v_gene: TRBV18; abundance: -; j_gene: TRBJ1-1; d_gene: -; CDR3aa: CASSPKNTEAFF; CDR3nt: TGTGCCAGCTCACCGAAGAACACTGAAGCTTTCTTT
v_gene: TRBV20-1; abundance: many; j_gene: TRBJ2-2; d_gene: -; CDR3aa: CSAPFGGRDTGELFF; CDR3nt: TGCAGTGCTCCCTTTGGTGGGAGAGACACCGGGGAGCTGTTTTTT
v_gene: TRBV2; abundance: few; j_gene: TRBJ2-7; d_gene: -; CDR3aa: CASSPPGTPYEQYF; CDR3nt: TGTGCCAGCAGCCCTCCGGGGACCCCCTACGAGCAGTACTTC
v_gene: TRBV7-6; abundance: -; j_gene: TRBJ2-3; d_gene: -; CDR3aa: CASSISRDTQYF; CDR3nt: TGTGCCAGCAGCATAAGTCGGGATACGCAGTATTTT
v_gene: TRBV12-3/TRBV12-4; abundance: -; j_gene: TRBJ2-7; d_gene: -; CDR3aa: CALLWLYEQYF; CDR3nt: TGTGCCCTTTTGTGGCTCTACGAGCAGTACTTC